The entry below describes one T cell receptor (beta chain). This specimen comes from a study of monozygotic twins with inflammatory bowel disease. The CDR3 runs to 14 residues. CDR1 SGDLS and CDR2 YYNGEE come from the germline V gene. TCRalpha and TCRbeta cDNA went through two nested PCRs of around 15 and 10 cycles. TCRdb re-called the 5' RACE reads, yielding one record per CDR3 amino acid sequence without DNA. In total, the table holds 120,000 to 150,000 distinct CDR3 sequences. This TCR derives from a human donor with ulcerative colitis or Crohn's disease, or a healthy co-twin of an affected twin (not recorded which). The source material was blood. V and J are TRBV9 and TRBJ2-7; TCRdb picks TRBD1, but there is no DNA to check that call. Here the CDR3 reads CASSVDPGRDEQYF.